The rows below give T cell receptor beta chains drawn from one sample of a study of T cells after yellow fever vaccination. TCRdb analysed the 5' RACE reads with MiXCR anew, one entry per CDR3 protein. The sample has hundreds of thousands of distinct CDR3 sequences, roughly 14% seen once. The specimen comprised PBMCs, sampled on the day of the yellow fever booster vaccination. All receptors come from a man under 40 who received the YFV17D yellow fever vaccine. CDR3s include the opening cysteine and the closing phenylalanine or tryptophan. A D gene is named only where the DNA matches it firmly. Not every row has a clone size; where given, it reads once, few, many or a size class.

V gene: TRBV18; J gene: TRBJ2-7; D gene: .; clone size: many; CDR3 protein: CASSPGSGYEQYF; CDR3 DNA: TGTGCCAGCTCACCGGGCAGTGGGTACGAGCAGTACTTC
V gene: TRBV10-3; J gene: TRBJ2-5; D gene: .; clone size: .; CDR3 protein: CAISPGLGETQYF; CDR3 DNA: TGTGCCATCAGCCCGGGACTGGGAGAGACCCAGTACTTC
V gene: TRBV20-1; J gene: TRBJ2-5; D gene: TRBD2; clone size: few; CDR3 protein: CHPLAGARETQYF; CDR3 DNA: TGCCACCCTCTAGCGGGAGCTCGGGAGACCCAGTACTTC
V gene: TRBV7-9; J gene: TRBJ2-6; D gene: TRBD1; clone size: few; CDR3 protein: CAIIKGTGSTGANVLTF; CDR3 DNA: TGTGCCATCATCAAAGGGACAGGGTCTACCGGGGCCAACGTCCTGACTTTC
V gene: TRBV20-1; J gene: TRBJ1-5; D gene: .; clone size: few; CDR3 protein: CSARVGGNQPQHF; CDR3 DNA: TGCAGTGCTAGAGTTGGAGGCAATCAGCCCCAGCATTTT
V gene: TRBV6-2/TRBV6-3; J gene: TRBJ2-2; D gene: .; clone size: few; CDR3 protein: CASSYSQVRRAGELFF; CDR3 DNA: TGTGCCAGCAGTTACTCCCAGGTCCGGAGGGCCGGGGAGCTGTTTTTT
V gene: TRBV10-3; J gene: TRBJ1-1; D gene: TRBD1; clone size: .; CDR3 protein: CAISEWGTAEAFF; CDR3 DNA: TGTGCCATCAGTGAATGGGGGACAGCTGAAGCTTTCTTT
V gene: TRBV20-1; J gene: TRBJ1-2; D gene: .; clone size: few; CDR3 protein: CSAEINYGYTF; CDR3 DNA: TGCAGTGCCGAGATTAACTATGGCTACACCTTC
V gene: TRBV7-2; J gene: TRBJ1-6; D gene: .; clone size: .; CDR3 protein: CASTPRGDIDNSPLHF; CDR3 DNA: TGTGCCAGCACCCCAAGAGGGGACATAGATAATTCACCCCTCCACTTT
V gene: TRBV7-9; J gene: TRBJ1-2; D gene: .; clone size: .; CDR3 protein: CASSWGARANYGYTF; CDR3 DNA: TGTGCCAGCAGCTGGGGGGCGCGGGCTAACTATGGCTACACCTTC
V gene: TRBV29-1; J gene: TRBJ2-5; D gene: .; clone size: few; CDR3 protein: CSVGDRDKETQYF; CDR3 DNA: TGCAGCGTCGGAGACCGGGACAAAGAGACCCAGTACTTC
V gene: TRBV18; J gene: TRBJ2-5; D gene: .; clone size: .; CDR3 protein: CASSPTGGSQETQYF; CDR3 DNA: TGTGCCAGCTCCCCTACCGGGGGCAGCCAAGAGACCCAGTACTTC
V gene: TRBV6-2/TRBV6-3; J gene: TRBJ2-7; D gene: TRBD1; clone size: .; CDR3 protein: CASSAGTALYEQYF; CDR3 DNA: TGTGCCAGCAGCGCCGGGACAGCCCTCTACGAGCAGTACTTC
V gene: TRBV29-1; J gene: TRBJ2-1; D gene: TRBD2; clone size: few; CDR3 protein: CSVALWLAGLDEQFF; CDR3 DNA: TGCAGCGTTGCCCTGTGGCTAGCGGGTTTGGATGAGCAGTTCTTC
V gene: TRBV5-6; J gene: TRBJ2-4; D gene: .; clone size: .; CDR3 protein: CASSAEGVIGIQYF; CDR3 DNA: TGTGCCAGCAGCGCGGAGGGGGTAATAGGCATTCAGTACTTC
V gene: TRBV5-4; J gene: TRBJ1-5; D gene: TRBD1; clone size: few; CDR3 protein: CASSRGGAEPQHF; CDR3 DNA: TGTGCCAGCAGCCGAGGGGGCGCGGAGCCCCAGCATTTT
V gene: TRBV7-2; J gene: TRBJ2-3; D gene: .; clone size: few; CDR3 protein: CASSRPTPDTQYF; CDR3 DNA: TGTGCCAGCAGCCGTCCCACTCCGGATACGCAGTATTTT